The present T cell receptor (beta chain) was sequenced within a study of T cells after yellow fever vaccination. TCRdb re-analysed the 5' RACE reads in MiXCR, keeping a single row per CDR3 protein. This sample has about 340,000 distinct CDR3 sequences, with around 12% found just once. From germline, CDR1 is MGHRA and CDR2 YSYEKL. The CDR3 loop spans 17 amino acids. V lost 3 bases and J 3 bases, leaving 17 bases between the germline ends. This clonotype was seen only a few times. The sequencing used CD4+ T cells sorted from PBMCs, collected 15 days after the yellow fever booster vaccination. This sequence joins TRBV4-1 and TRBJ1-4; tentative D call: TRBD1 (5 bases). This receptor was taken from a young man who received the YFV17D yellow fever vaccine. The CDR3 spells CASSQGGWGSANEKLFF. CDR3 sequence (DNA): TGCGCCAGCAGCCAGGGGGGATGGGGCAGTGCTAATGAAAAACTGTTTTTT.